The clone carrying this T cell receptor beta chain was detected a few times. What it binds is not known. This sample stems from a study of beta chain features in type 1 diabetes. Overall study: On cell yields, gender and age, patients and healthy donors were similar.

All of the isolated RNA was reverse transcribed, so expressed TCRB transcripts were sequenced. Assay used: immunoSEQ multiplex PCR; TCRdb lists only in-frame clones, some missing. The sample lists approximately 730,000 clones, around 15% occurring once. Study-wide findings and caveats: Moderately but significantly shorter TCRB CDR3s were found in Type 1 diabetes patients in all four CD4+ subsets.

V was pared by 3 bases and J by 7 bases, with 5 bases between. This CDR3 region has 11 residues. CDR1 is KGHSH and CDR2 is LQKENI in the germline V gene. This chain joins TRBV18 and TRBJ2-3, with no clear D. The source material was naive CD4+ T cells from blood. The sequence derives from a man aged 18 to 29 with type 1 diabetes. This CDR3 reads CASSPGHTQYF. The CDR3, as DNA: TGTGCCAGCTCACCCGGACATACGCAGTATTTT.